This record looks at one T cell receptor (beta chain) sequence and its context. The data were taken from a study of shared clonotypes between healthy human individuals. The wider study: The composition of the donors was a couple of women and three men aged 18 to 49.

Within Nashville, Tennessee resided all donors, each a Caucasian adult. CDR3 size: 14 residues. Trimming removed 2 bases from V and 5 bases from J, with 12 bases in between. Germline-derived CDR1 and CDR2 are SGHTA and FQGNSA. At a deep level, the assay was run. It was on ten immunoSEQ deep assay plates that unsorted PBMC DNA was sequenced. TCRdb's table, derived via immunoSEQ multiplex PCR, lists solely in-frame clones and lacks some. The sample consists of about 500,000 clones, around 77% of them appearing once. The TCR originated in a woman aged 40 to 50 in good health. Some clones in this sample may be carry-over from other donors' samples. Sequenced: PBMCs. V gene TRBV7-2 combines with J gene TRBJ1-2, with D maybe TRBD1 (6 bases). This CDR3 is CASSLMYGQYGYTF. The DNA for the CDR3 is TGTGCCAGCAGCTTAATGTACGGACAGTATGGCTACACCTTC.